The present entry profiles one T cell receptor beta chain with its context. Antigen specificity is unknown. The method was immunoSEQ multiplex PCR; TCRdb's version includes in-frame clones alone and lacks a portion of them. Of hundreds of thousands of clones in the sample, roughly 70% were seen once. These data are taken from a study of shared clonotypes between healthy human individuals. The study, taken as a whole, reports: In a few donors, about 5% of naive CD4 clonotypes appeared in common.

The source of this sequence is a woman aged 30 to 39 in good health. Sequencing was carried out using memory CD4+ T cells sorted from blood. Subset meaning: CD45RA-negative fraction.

Here the CDR3 reads CASSLAAGSSYNEQFF. The CDR3 region has the DNA TGTGCCAGCAGCTTAGCGGCAGGGAGCTCCTACAATGAGCAGTTCTTC. The chain carries TRBV7-6 and TRBJ2-1, with D perhaps TRBD1 or TRBD2 (5 bases each). CDR1 SGHVS and CDR2 FNYEAQ come from the germline V gene. The CDR3 extends over 16 amino acids. The V and J ends lost 0 bases and 0 bases respectively, with 9 bases between them. Filled out from reference TRBV7-6 and TRBJ2-1, the complete variable domain reads GAGVSQSPRYKVTKRGQDVALRCDPISGHVSLYWYRQALGQGPEFLTYFNYEAQQDKSGLPNDRFSAERPEGSISTLTIQRTEQRDSAMYRCASSLAAGSSYNEQFFGPGTRLTVL.